This T cell receptor beta chain was retrieved from a study of cytomegalovirus exposure and HLA in healthy donors (dated by TCRdb to about 2017). Regarding the study in general: According to an earlier analysis of 587 of the donors, 150 million to 200 million T cells yielded 117 million unique TCR beta sequences and approximately 300 Gb of sequence data. Donor age, sex, ethnicity and CMV serostatus were compiled alongside the repertoire data. Among some 400 genotyped donors of the cohort, an average of about 220,000 unique TCR beta nucleotide sequences was sequenced per donor, of which approximately 19% were non-productive. A later analysis re-examined previously published TCR beta repertoires from several hundred donors and added high-resolution HLA genotyping to investigate patterns of TCR occurrence. The study profiled the T cell repertoires of hundreds of subjects by immunosequencing and related them to cytomegalovirus serostatus. An early release that covered fewer than 750 HLA-typed donors contained about 300 gigabases of sequencing data and about 84 million unique TCR sequences. All discovery cohort repertoires had been generated on a single sequencing platform. The study was designed to test whether signatures of past pathogen exposure could be identified by cataloging public T cell receptors. Among the roughly 430 genotyped donors, around 81% belonged to the genetic ancestry cluster associated with self-reported Caucasian donors. Typing coverage differed by locus: A, B, C, DRB1 and DQB1 were typed in about 629-640 donors, DQA1 in 500 to 550, DPA1 in some 570, and DPB1 in 400 to 490. Rather than using new phenotypic data, the later analysis identified candidate immune exposures from TCR beta sequences and from how often those sequences occurred across donors. In addition to the first cohort of about 650 subjects, a separate validation cohort of approximately 120 different subjects was used. Class I and class II HLA loci were covered by the typing at four-digit resolution. The study combined high-throughput TCR immunosequencing, statistical association of individual TCRs with disease status, and machine learning to predict cytomegalovirus infection status. Five DR-DQ haplotypes were treated as single units for association and clustering because of strong linkage in the cohort. In a later genetic analysis, genome-wide SNP genotypes for about 55% of the roughly 700 donors were used, and that subset was treated as a discovery cohort. To decide whether each TCR beta V gene segment behaved as functional or pseudogenic, an earlier analysis of nearly 600 of the donors relied on high-throughput TCR beta sequencing.

Receptors were amplified or captured by the immunoSEQ multiplex PCR assay. A mixture of 60 forward primers for TCR Vbeta segments and 13 reverse primers for TCR Jbeta segments was used in the multiplex PCR. The CDR3 region of rearranged TCR beta genes was amplified from genomic DNA by a multiplex PCR assay. The Illumina HiSeq System was used to sequence the amplified TCR beta libraries as 87-base-pair reads. In the authors' own workflow: A later analysis tallied some 79 million unique TCR beta chains across the 700 or so repertoires, and approximately 12 million of those chains were shared by two or more donors. Raw reads were error-corrected and collapsed into unique sequences by a nearest-neighbor algorithm in which closely related sequences were merged to remove PCR and sequencing errors. CDR3 sequences were aligned to IMGT reference sequences to assign V, D and J gene segments. For a sequence to be retained, a match of at least six nucleotides was required to both a V gene segment and a J gene segment. Rearrangements were classified as productive when the CDR3 lacked stop codons and remained in frame with V and J, and all other rearrangements were classified as non-productive. Following IMGT convention, CDR3 was defined as the stretch from the second conserved V-encoded cysteine to the conserved J-encoded phenylalanine. In an earlier analysis of approximately 500 of the donors, sequences lacking an unambiguous match to a single V gene segment were excluded. An earlier analysis of around 600 of the donors classified V segments as functional when productive rearrangements were above 56.7% and as segregating when the standard deviation between donors was above 5%. To diagnose cytomegalovirus status from the catalog of TCR beta chain sequences, a statistical classification framework was built. V and J gene assignment, in a later analysis, came from comparing TCR nucleotide sequences with IMGT/GENE-DB human TR gene sequences. The TCRdist pipeline was used in a later analysis to assign CDR3 sequences and most-parsimonious VDJ recombination scenarios. A later analysis defined each TCR beta chain by its CDR3 amino acid sequence plus V-gene family, and excluded reads lacking a unique V-gene family. A later analysis removed 500 to 600 highly shared, low-generation-probability nucleotide sequences to deal with suspected cross-contamination and a sequencing artifact. For each public chain, a later analysis derived a clonal expansion index from normalized ranks of inferred template counts within each repertoire. A later analysis computed generation probabilities with a VDJ recombination model fitted to out-of-frame rearrangements, and checked the results against IGoR. Hypergeometric tests were used in a later analysis to score TCR-TCR, TCR-HLA and TCR-CMV co-occurrence, with a repertoire-size bias correction applied to the TCR pairs. False discovery rates were estimated in a later analysis by permuting HLA or CMV assignments 20 times. A later analysis grouped co-occurring TCRs with DBSCAN, adding TCRdist sequence similarity when clustering within HLA-allele-positive subsets. Repertoires with fewer than 30,000 or more than 120,000 public chains were left out of co-occurrence clustering, as were a handful of repertoires with anomalous nucleotide sharing. TCRdb took over this immuneACCESS table, retaining in-frame rearrangements with V and J assigned. Such tables are incomplete; in checked studies, under half of the missing clones stem from an unresolved V gene, and the remainder is unexplained. That table is the source of V, J and clone size, and D and trimming were worked out from the DNA. The sample table records roughly 120,000 clones; 78% of these occur just once. The biggest ten clones account for around 4% of the sample.

Clipping removes 3 bases from V and 10 bases from J, with 8 as the unmatched junction base count. Taken from the germline V gene, the CDR1 and CDR2 loops are SGHRS and YFSETQ. From cysteine to phenylalanine, the CDR3 is 15 amino acids long. The CDR3 DNA has 45 bases and is translated from base 1. The cohort was made up of hundreds of healthy bone marrow donors. Cohort members were all nominally healthy when sampled, although unrecorded immune exposures were likely present. The donor tested CMV seronegative, placing the donor among the approximately 400 seronegative members of the cohort. Each donor provided a peripheral blood sample, and peripheral blood mononuclear cells were used for TCR beta sequencing. The Qiagen DNeasy Blood Extraction Kit was used to extract genomic DNA from the blood cell samples. As regards this clone: Its cognate antigen has yet to be identified. No quality values exist for individual bases; no much larger clone is one base distant.

The investigation overall reported the following: In vitro tests confirmed that three of the cytomegalovirus-associated TCR beta chains recognize cytomegalovirus antigens. In a later genetic analysis, a missense DCLRE1C variant was associated with V-gene and J-gene trimming of TCR beta chains, and the association was replicated in an independent cohort. A cluster of highly shared sequence variants was judged likely to be a technical artifact of the sequencing pipeline. Because HLA typing was unavailable for some donors at each locus, only the typed subset was used in association tests. The 87-base-pair reads could not distinguish some IMGT-functional V segments, including TRBV6-2 and TRBV6-3, so those segments were excluded. Sequencing depth was assumed to be roughly uniform across donors in the presence/absence analyses, though that assumption may not hold. In a later genetic analysis, fewer N-insertions in productive TCRs were reported among donors in an Asian-associated ancestry cluster than the roughly 710-donor mean. In both the original and validation cohorts, the classifier was reported to diagnose cytomegalovirus status with high specificity and sensitivity. A further reported finding was that TCR beta sequences accurately predicted the HLA-A and HLA-B alleles for most subjects in the first cohort. The study listed 164 TCR beta chains as associated with cytomegalovirus. Most TCR sequences were seen in very few donors, while some public TCRs were found in many individuals. Correlated functional status among segregating V segments might reflect linkage disequilibrium, but an unknown experimental factor could not be ruled out. Assigning TCR associations to individual alleles was difficult when HLA alleles, especially DR and DQ, strongly co-occurred. A later analysis found that most CMV-associated TCR beta chains appeared HLA-restricted, with HLA associations seemingly driven largely by CMV exposure. Because counts were too low, roughly 17 rarely observed V segments, including chromosome 9 orphons, were left out of the earlier analysis of about 500 of the donors. According to a later analysis, parvovirus B19, influenza, CMV and Epstein-Barr virus appeared linked to several top co-occurrence clusters. In a later analysis, TCR association rates were found to vary across HLA loci, with the most associated TCRs seen for DRB1 alleles and the fewest for HLA-C alleles. In a later analysis, some 18,000 TCR beta sequences were associated with specific HLA alleles at a false discovery rate of 0.05. CMV serostatus was the only immune exposure information available for the cohort. This cohort had only TCR beta chains sequenced, and the lack of alpha or paired-chain data limited which features could be detected. An earlier analysis of approximately 540 of the donors showed that most TCR beta V segments appeared in productive rearrangements either about 90% or about 30% of the time, which broadly matched IMGT annotations. In a later analysis, HLA-associated TCR beta chains showed more clonal expansion and lower generation probabilities than non-associated chains that were equally common. According to the authors, the approach could potentially be generalized to other disease states and immunological phenotypes.

The sequence was obtained from a middle-aged man in good health and CMV-seronegative. The specimen was PBMCs. Rearrangement joined TRBV5-1 to TRBJ1-6; 9 nucleotides in the junction match TRBD1. The DNA sequence is TGCGCCAGCAGCTGGCCCGGGACAGGGAACTCACCCCTCCACTTT. This translates into CASSWPGTGNSPLHF. With the rest looked up from the reference TRBV5-1 and TRBJ1-6 genes rather than sequenced, the full variable domain is KAGVTQTPRYLIKTRGQQVTLSCSPISGHRSVSWYQQTPGQGLQFLFEYFSETQRNKGNFPGRFSGRQFSNSRSEMNVSTLELGDSALYLCASSWPGTGNSPLHFGNGTRLTVT.